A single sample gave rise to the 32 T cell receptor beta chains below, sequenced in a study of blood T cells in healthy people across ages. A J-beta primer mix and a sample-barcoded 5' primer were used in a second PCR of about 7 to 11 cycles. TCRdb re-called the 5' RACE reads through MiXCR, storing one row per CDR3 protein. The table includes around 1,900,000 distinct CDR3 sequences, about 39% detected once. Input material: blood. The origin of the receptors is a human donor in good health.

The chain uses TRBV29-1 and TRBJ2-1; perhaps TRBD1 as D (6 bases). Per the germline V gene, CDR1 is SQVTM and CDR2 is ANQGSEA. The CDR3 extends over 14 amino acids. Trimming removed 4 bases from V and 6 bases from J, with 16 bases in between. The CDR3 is CSVATRQAPNEQFF. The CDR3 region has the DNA TGCAGCGTTGCTACTCGACAGGCCCCCAATGAGCAGTTCTTC.

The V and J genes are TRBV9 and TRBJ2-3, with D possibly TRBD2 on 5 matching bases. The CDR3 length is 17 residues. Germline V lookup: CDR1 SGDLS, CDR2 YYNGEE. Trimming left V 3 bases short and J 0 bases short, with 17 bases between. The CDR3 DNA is TGTGCCAGCAGCGCGGACGGAAGGTCGGGGAGCACAGATACGCAGTATTTT. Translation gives CASSADGRSGSTDTQYF.

CDR3 in DNA: TGCAGTGCTAGATCAACAGGGGGTACTGAAGCTTTCTTT. Its protein product is CSARSTGGTEAFF. The chain combines TRBV20-1 with TRBJ1-1; 8 nucleotides match TRBD1. The V segment lost 2 bases and the J segment 5 bases; nucleotides outside the gene matches: 4. The germline V gene encodes CDR1 DFQATT and CDR2 SNEGSKA (reference sequence). CDR3 size: 13 residues.

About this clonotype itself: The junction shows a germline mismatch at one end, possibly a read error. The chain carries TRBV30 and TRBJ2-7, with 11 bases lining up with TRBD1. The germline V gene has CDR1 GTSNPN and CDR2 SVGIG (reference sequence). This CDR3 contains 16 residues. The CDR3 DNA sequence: TGTACCTGGAGTCCTGACGGGACAGGGGGCTCCTACGAGCAGTACTTC. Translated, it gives CTWSPDGTGGSYEQYF.

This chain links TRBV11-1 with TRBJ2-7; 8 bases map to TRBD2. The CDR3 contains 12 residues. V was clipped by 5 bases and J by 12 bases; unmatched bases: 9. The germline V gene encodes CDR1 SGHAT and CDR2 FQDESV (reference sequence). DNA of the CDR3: TGTGCCAGCAGCCACATGGGACTAGGGTCGTACTTC. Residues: CASSHMGLGSYF.

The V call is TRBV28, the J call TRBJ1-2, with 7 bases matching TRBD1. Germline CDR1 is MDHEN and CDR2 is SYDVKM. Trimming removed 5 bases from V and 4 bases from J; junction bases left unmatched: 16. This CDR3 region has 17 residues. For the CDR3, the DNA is TGTGCCAGCAGTCAAATAGGACGAGGGGGCAGTGGCTATGGCTACACCTTC. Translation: CASSQIGRGGSGYGYTF.

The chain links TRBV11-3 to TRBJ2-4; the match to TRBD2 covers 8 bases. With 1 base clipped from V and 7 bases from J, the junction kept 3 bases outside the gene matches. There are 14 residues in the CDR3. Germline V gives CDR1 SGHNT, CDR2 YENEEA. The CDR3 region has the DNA TGTGCCAGCAGCTTAGGACAGCGGGGGAACATTCAGTACTTC. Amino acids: CASSLGQRGNIQYF.

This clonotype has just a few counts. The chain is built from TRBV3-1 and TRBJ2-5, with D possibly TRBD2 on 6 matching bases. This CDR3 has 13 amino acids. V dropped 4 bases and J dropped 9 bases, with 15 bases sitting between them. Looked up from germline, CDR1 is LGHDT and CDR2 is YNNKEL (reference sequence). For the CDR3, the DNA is TGTGCCAGCAGCCTCCGACTAGGAACAGCCCAGTACTTC. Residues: CASSLRLGTAQYF.

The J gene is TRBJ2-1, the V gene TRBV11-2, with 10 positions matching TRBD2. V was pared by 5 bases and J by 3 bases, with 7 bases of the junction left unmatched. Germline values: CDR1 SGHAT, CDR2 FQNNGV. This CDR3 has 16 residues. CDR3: CASSPSIAGGYNEQFF. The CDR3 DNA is TGTGCCAGCAGCCCTTCCATAGCGGGGGGCTACAATGAGCAGTTCTTC.

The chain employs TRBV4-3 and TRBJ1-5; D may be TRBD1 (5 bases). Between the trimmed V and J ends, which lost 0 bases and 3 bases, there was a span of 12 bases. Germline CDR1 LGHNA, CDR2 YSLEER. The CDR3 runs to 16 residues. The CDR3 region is CASSQDLRATNQPQHF. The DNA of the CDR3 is TGCGCCAGCAGCCAAGATCTCAGGGCCACCAATCAGCCCCAGCATTTT.

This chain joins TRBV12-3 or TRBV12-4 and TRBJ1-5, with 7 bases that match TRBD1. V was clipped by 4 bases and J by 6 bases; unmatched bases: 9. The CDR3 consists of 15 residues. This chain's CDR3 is CASSSGTDMGQPQHF. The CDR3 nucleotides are TGTGCCAGCAGTTCCGGGACAGACATGGGTCAGCCCCAGCATTTT.

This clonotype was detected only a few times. CDR3 sequence (DNA): TGTGCCACCAGCAGAGACTCAGGGTTTTCACCCCTCCACTTT. Protein: CATSRDSGFSPLHF. The chain is built from TRBV15 and TRBJ1-6; D may be TRBD1 (5 bases). CDR3 length equals 14 residues. Deletions cut 0 bases from V and 9 bases from J, with 9 bases between. Germline loops: CDR1 LNHNV, CDR2 YYDKDF (reference sequence).

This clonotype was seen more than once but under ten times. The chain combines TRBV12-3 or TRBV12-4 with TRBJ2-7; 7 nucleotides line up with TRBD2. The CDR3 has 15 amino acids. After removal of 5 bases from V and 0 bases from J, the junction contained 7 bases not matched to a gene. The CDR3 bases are TGTGCCAGCAGTACGCTCCGGGACTACTCCTACGAGCAGTACTTC. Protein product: CASSTLRDYSYEQYF.

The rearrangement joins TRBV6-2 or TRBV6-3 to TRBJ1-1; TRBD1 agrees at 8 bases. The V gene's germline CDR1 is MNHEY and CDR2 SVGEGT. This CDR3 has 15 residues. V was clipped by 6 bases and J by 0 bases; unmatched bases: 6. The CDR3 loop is CASSPDRELNTEAFF. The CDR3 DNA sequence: TGTGCCAGCAGCCCGGACAGGGAATTGAACACTGAAGCTTTCTTT.

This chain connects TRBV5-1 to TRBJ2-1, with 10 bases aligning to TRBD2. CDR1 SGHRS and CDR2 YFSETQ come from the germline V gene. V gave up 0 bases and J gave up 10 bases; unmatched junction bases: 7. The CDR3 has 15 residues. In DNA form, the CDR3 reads TGCGCCAGCAGCTTGGTAACTAGCGGGGTTCGAGAGCAGTTCTTC. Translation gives CASSLVTSGVREQFF.

The CDR3 DNA is TGTGCCACCAGCACTCGTCAGACTAAACAGGGGTCTGAAGCTTTCTTT. Protein: CATSTRQTKQGSEAFF. V usage is TRBV15 and J usage is TRBJ1-1; 7 nucleotides agree with TRBD1. Germline lookup yields CDR1 LNHNV and CDR2 YYDKDF (reference sequence). Trimming at V came to 4 bases and at J to 6 bases, leaving 14 bases not matched to a gene. CDR3 length equals 16 residues.

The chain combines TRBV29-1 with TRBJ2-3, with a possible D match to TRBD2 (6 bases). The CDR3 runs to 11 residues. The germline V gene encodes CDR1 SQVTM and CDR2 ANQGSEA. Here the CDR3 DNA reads TGCGGGGGAGCTAGCGCAGATACGCAGTATTTT. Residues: CGGASADTQYF.

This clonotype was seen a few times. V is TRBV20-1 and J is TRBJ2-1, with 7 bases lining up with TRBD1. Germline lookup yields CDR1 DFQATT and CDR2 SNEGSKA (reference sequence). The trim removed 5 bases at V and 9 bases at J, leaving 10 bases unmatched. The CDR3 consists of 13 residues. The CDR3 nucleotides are TGCAGTGCTTCGCAAAGAGCAGGGGGTGAGCAGTTCTTC. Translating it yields CSASQRAGGEQFF.

The CDR3 sequence: CSAPWGGTEAFF. DNA for the CDR3: TGCAGTGCCCCATGGGGGGGTACTGAAGCTTTCTTT. The V call is TRBV20-1, the J call TRBJ1-1; D is perhaps TRBD1 (5 bases). This CDR3 region has 12 residues. V lost 6 bases, J lost 5 bases, and 13 bases lay in between. CDR1 is DFQATT, CDR2 SNEGSKA, per germline (reference sequence).

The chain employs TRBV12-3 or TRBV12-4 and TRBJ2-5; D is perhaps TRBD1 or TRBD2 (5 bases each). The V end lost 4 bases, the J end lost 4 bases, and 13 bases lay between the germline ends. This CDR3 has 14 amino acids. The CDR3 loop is CASSYLRGAETQYF. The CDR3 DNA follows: TGTGCCAGCAGTTATCTCCGAGGGGCAGAGACCCAGTACTTC.

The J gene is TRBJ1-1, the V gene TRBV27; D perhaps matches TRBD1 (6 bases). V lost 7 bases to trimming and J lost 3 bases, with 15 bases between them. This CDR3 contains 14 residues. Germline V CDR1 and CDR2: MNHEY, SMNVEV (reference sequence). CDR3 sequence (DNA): TGTGCCAGCACCAGCCGGGGGCCCTACACTGAAGCTTTCTTT. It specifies CASTSRGPYTEAFF.

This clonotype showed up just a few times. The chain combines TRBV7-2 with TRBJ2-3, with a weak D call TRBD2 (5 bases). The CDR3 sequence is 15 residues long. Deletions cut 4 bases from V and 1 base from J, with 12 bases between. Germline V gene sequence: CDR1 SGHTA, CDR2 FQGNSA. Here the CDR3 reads CASSWRVVGTDTQYF. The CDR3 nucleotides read TGTGCCAGCAGCTGGCGGGTGGTGGGCACAGATACGCAGTATTTT. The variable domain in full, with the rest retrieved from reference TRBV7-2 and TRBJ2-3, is GAGVSQSPSNKVTEKGKDVELRCDPISGHTALYWYRQSLGQGLEFLIYFQGNSAPDKSGLPSDRFSAERTGGSVSTLTIQRTQQEDSAVYLCASSWRVVGTDTQYFGPGTRLTVL.

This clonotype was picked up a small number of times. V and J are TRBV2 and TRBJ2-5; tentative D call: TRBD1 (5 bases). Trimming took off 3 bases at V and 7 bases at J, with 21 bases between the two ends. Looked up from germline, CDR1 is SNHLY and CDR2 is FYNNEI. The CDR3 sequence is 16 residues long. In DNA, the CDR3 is TGTGCCAGCAGTGATGGCCCTAGGGGCCAAAGAGGGACCCAGTACTTC. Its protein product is CASSDGPRGQRGTQYF.

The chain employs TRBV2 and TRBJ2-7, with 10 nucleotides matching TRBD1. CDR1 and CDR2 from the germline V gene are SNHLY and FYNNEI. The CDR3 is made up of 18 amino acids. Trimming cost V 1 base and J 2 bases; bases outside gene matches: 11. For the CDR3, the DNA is TGTGCCAGCAGTGAAGATTATCCGGGACAGGGGAAAACCTACGAGCAGTACTTC. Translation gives CASSEDYPGQGKTYEQYF.

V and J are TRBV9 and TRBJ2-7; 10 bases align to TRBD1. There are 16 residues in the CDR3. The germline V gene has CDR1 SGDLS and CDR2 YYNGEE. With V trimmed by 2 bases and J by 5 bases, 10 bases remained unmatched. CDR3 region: CASSVRETGGLNEQYF. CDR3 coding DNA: TGTGCCAGCAGCGTTAGAGAGACAGGGGGCCTCAACGAGCAGTACTTC. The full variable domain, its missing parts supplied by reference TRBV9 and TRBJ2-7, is DSGVTQTPKHLITATGQRVTLRCSPRSGDLSVYWYQQSLDQGLQFLIQYYNGEERAKGNILERFSAQQFPDLHSELNLSSLELGDSALYFCASSVRETGGLNEQYFGPGTRLTVT.

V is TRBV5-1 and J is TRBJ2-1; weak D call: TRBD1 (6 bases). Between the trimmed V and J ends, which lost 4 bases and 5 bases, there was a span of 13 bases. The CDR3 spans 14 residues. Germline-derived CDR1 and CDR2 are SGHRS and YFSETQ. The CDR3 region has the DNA TGCGCCAGCAGCCAGAGGACAGATAACAATGAGCAGTTCTTC. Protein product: CASSQRTDNNEQFF.

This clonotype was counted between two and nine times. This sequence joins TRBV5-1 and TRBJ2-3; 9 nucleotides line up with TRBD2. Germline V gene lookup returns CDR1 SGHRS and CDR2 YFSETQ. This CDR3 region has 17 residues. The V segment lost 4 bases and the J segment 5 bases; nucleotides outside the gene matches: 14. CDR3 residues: CASSVLPSAGGRDTQYF. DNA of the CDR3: TGCGCCAGCAGCGTTCTTCCCTCGGCGGGGGGGCGAGATACGCAGTATTTT.

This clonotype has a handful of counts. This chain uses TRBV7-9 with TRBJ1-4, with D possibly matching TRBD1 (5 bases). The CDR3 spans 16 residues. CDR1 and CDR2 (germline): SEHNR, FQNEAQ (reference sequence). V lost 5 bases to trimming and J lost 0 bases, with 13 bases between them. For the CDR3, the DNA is TGTGCCAGCAGCCGGAGGGGTCAAACAACTAATGAAAAACTGTTTTTT. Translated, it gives CASSRRGQTTNEKLFF.

In DNA, the CDR3 is TGTGCCAGCAGCCAAGGACGGGCCTTGAGGGGCTACACCTTC. It translates to CASSQGRALRGYTF. J is TRBJ1-2 and V is TRBV11-1; the D is unclear. The CDR3 runs 14 residues. The V end was cut by 5 bases, the J end by 8 bases, with 18 bases between. Germline CDR1 and CDR2: SGHAT and FQDESV (reference sequence).

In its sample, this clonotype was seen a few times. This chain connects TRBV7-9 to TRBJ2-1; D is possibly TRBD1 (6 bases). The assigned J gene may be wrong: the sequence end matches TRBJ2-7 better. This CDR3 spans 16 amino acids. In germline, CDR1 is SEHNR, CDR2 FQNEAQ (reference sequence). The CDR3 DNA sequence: TGTGCCAGCAGCTCGACAGGAAAAAGGGGCTACAATGAGCAGTACTTC. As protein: CASSSTGKRGYNEQYF.

The CDR3: CASSQGRGFETQYF. DNA of the CDR3: TGTGCCAGCAGCCAGGGACGGGGGTTCGAGACCCAGTACTTC. The chain couples TRBV5-5 to TRBJ2-5; TRBD2 is a possible D gene (6 bases). The germline V gene encodes CDR1 SGHKS and CDR2 YYEKEE (reference sequence). Trimming left V 4 bases short and J 5 bases short, with 15 bases between. CDR3 length equals 14 residues.

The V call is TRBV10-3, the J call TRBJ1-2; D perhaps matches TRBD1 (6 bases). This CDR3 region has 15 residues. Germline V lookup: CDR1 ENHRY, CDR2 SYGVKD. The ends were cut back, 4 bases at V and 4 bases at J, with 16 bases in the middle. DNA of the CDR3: TGTGCCATCAGTGGGACTCTCCGGGACACCTATGGCTACACCTTC. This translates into CAISGTLRDTYGYTF.